This T cell receptor beta chain was profiled in a study of CD8 T cells in ankylosing spondylitis. This clonotype has a handful of counts. Its matching antigen is unknown. V lost 2 bases, J lost 4 bases, and 9 bases lay in between. The germline gives CDR1 SQVTM, CDR2 ANQGSEA. This CDR3 region has 12 residues. Using quantitative 5'-RACE with molecular barcodes, the authors made TCR beta libraries. Using its own MiXCR run on the 5' RACE reads, TCRdb lists one record per CDR3 protein. The data contain some 250,000 distinct CDR3 sequences, approximately 24% of them singletons. General study points: In ankylosing spondylitis patients, matched synovial fluid reportedly showed significant enrichment of disease-linked clones. CD8+ disease-linked clones were present at relatively low frequencies in blood. Before this, some motif variants had been reported in reactive arthritis synovial fluid and blood.

Material for sequencing was blood, either unsorted or a sorted T cell fraction (not recorded which). The receptor's source is a male donor with ankylosing spondylitis or in good health (not recorded which). The chain couples TRBV29-1 to TRBJ2-7, with D possibly called TRBD1 or TRBD2 (5 bases each). The CDR3 here is CSVEQGGYEQYF. The CDR3 coding sequence is TGCAGCGTTGAACAGGGCGGGTACGAGCAGTACTTC.